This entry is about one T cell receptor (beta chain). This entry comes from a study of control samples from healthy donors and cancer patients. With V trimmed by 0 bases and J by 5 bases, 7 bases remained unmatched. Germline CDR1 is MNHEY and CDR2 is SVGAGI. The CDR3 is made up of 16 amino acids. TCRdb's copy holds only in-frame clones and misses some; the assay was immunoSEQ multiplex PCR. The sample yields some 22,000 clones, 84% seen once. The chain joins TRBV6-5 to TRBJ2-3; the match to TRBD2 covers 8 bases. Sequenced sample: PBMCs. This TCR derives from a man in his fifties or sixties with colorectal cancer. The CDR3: CASSYSKAGAVDTQYF. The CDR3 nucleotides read TGTGCCAGCAGTTACTCGAAAGCGGGGGCGGTAGATACGCAGTATTTT.